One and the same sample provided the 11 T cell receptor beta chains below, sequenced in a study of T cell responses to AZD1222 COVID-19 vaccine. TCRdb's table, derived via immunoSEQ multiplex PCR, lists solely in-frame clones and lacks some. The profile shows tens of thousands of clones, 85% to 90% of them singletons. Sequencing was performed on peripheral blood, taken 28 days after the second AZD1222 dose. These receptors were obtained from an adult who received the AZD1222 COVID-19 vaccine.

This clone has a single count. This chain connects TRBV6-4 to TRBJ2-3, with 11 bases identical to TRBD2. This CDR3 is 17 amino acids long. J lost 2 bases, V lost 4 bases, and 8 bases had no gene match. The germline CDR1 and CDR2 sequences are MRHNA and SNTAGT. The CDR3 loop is CASSASGGTSPTDTQYF. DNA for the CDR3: TGTGCCAGCAGTGCTAGCGGGGGGACTTCCCCCACAGATACGCAGTATTTT.

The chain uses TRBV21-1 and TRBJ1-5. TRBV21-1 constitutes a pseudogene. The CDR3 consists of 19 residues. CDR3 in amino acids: CASSKALWDRIYSNQPQHF. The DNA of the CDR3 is TGTGCCAGCAGCAAAGCGCTTTGGGACCGAATTTATAGCAATCAGCCCCAGCATTTT.

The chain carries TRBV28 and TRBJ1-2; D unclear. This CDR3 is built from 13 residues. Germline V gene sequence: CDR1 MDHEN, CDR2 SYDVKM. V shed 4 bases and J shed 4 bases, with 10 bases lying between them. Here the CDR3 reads CASSSTSLYGYTF. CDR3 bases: TGTGCCAGCAGTTCCACCTCCCTCTATGGCTACACCTTC.

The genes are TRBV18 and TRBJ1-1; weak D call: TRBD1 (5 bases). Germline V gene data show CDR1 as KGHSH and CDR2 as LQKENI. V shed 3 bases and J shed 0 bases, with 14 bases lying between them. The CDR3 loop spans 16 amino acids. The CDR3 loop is CASSPISGTMNTEAFF. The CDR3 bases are TGTGCCAGCTCACCCATATCAGGGACTATGAACACTGAAGCTTTCTTT.

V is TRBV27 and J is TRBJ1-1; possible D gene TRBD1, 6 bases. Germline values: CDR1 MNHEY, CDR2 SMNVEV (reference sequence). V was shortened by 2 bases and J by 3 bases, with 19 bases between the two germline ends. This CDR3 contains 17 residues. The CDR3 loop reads CASSLVFRGAWDTEAFF. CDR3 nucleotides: TGTGCCAGCAGTTTAGTCTTTCGGGGGGCCTGGGACACTGAAGCTTTCTTT.

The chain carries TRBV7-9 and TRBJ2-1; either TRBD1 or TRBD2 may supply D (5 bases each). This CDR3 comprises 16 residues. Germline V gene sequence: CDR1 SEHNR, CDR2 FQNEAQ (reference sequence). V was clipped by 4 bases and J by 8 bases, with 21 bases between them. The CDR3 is CASSSLLAQKGDEQFF. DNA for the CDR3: TGTGCCAGCAGCTCCCTCCTAGCCCAGAAAGGGGATGAGCAGTTCTTC.

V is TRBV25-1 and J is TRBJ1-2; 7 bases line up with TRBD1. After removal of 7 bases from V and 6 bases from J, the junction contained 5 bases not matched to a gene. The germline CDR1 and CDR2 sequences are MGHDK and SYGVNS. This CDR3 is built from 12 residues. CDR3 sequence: CASKEGADGYTF. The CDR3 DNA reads TGTGCCAGCAAAGAGGGGGCGGATGGCTACACCTTC.

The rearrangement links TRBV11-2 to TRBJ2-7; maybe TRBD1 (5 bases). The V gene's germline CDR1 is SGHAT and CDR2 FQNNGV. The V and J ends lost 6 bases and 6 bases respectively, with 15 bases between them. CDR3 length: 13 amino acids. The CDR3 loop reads CASSQGSTVEQYF. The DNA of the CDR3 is TGTGCCAGCAGTCAGGGATCCACGGTCGAGCAGTACTTC.

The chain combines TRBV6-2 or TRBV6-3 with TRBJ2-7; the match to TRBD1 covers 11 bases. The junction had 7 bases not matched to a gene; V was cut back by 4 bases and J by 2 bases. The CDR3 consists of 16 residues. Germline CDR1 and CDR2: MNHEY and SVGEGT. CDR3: CASSSQGQGAPYEQYF. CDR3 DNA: TGTGCCAGCAGTTCCCAAGGACAGGGGGCCCCCTACGAGCAGTACTTC.

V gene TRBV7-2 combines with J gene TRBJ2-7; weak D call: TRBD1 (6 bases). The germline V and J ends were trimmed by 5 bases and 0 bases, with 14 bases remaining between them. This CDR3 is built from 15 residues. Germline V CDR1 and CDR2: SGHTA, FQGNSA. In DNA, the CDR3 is TGTGCCAGCAGCATGAGCAGGGGTTACTCCTACGAGCAGTACTTC. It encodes CASSMSRGYSYEQYF.

CDR3 in DNA: TGTGCCAGCAGCCAAGATGGGGACAGGGGATCGAGGCGTAGTCAGCCCCAGCATTTT. It yields the protein CASSQDGDRGSRRSQPQHF. The rearrangement links TRBV4-2 to TRBJ1-5; 10 bases line up with TRBD1. The germline V gene encodes CDR1 LGHNA and CDR2 YNFKEQ. The CDR3 loop spans 19 amino acids. With 0 bases clipped from V and 6 bases from J, the junction kept 14 bases outside the gene matches.